The clone carrying this T cell receptor beta chain was seen a single time. With V trimmed by 4 bases and J by 7 bases, 9 bases remained unmatched. The CDR3 spans 15 residues. CDR1 and CDR2 from the germline V gene are SGHDT and YYEEEE. The data were obtained in a study of control samples from healthy donors and cancer patients. Clones were sequenced by immunoSEQ multiplex PCR, and TCRdb holds only the in-frame ones, with some missing. The sample yields 140,000 to 150,000 clones, over 85% seen once. The receptor was isolated from a man aged 18 to 29 in good health. The gene calls are TRBV5-6 and TRBJ2-1, with TRBD2 identical over 9 bases. Sequenced material: blood. CDR3 region: CASSLGAGGWNEQFF. CDR3 in DNA: TGTGCCAGCAGCCTGGGAGCGGGGGGCTGGAATGAGCAGTTCTTC.